Below are 31 T cell receptor beta chains sequenced from a single sample in a study of T cell responses to AZD1222 COVID-19 vaccine (dated by TCRdb to about 2021). This sample's time point label indicates: about 28 days (+/-7) after the second vaccine dose. Per the publication, the treatment or condition label means: meningococcal conjugate vaccine given as trial control. The protocol used for the library was the immunoSEQ multiplex PCR assay. The table was pulled from immuneACCESS by TCRdb, which kept in-frame rearrangements only. Such tables lose some clones; where checked, under half of the loss comes from unresolved V genes, and the rest has no known cause. The sample table records 130,000 to 150,000 clones; roughly 88% of these occur just once. The biggest ten clones account for roughly 5.4% of the sample. The starting material was peripheral blood, obtained 28 days after the second dose of the MenACWY control vaccine. These receptors all stem from an adult who received the MenACWY meningococcal vaccine as a control.

This chain joins TRBV29-1 and TRBJ1-2, with D tentatively TRBD1 (5 bases). Looked up from germline, CDR1 is SQVTM and CDR2 is ANQGSEA. CDR3 length: 11 amino acids. Deletions cut 6 bases from V and 4 bases from J, with 9 bases between. The DNA of the CDR3 is TGCAGCGTGACGGACACCTATGGCTACACCTTC. As protein: CSVTDTYGYTF.

The chain is built from TRBV13 and TRBJ2-4; TRBD1 aligns across 7 bases. Germline CDR1 is PRHDT and CDR2 is FYEKMQ (reference sequence). This CDR3 spans 13 amino acids. V trimming: 5 bases; J trimming: 7 bases; junction bases outside the gene matches: 5. The chain's CDR3 is CASSPGQWNIQYF. The DNA of the CDR3 is TGTGCCAGCAGCCCGGGACAGTGGAACATTCAGTACTTC.

This clone has a handful of counts. The V gene is TRBV6-5, the J gene TRBJ1-6; 7 bases are shared with TRBD1. The length of the CDR3 is 14 residues. Germline lookup yields CDR1 MNHEY and CDR2 SVGAGI. V trimming: 7 bases; J trimming: 12 bases; junction bases outside the gene matches: 12. The CDR3 bases are TGTGCCAGCAAGCCGGGACAGACTATTAAACCCCTCCACTTT. Residues: CASKPGQTIKPLHF.

The CDR3 is CASSYEQGYSNQPQHF. The CDR3 region has the DNA TGTGCCAGCAGTTACGAACAGGGATATAGCAATCAGCCCCAGCATTTT. The gene calls are TRBV6-2 or TRBV6-3 and TRBJ1-5; TRBD1 is a possible D gene (6 bases). This CDR3 is 16 amino acids long. The V gene's germline CDR1 is MNHEY and CDR2 SVGEGT. V was cut by 2 bases and J by 0 bases, with 11 bases left in between.

The chain has TRBV11-3 and TRBJ2-7; the D gene is possibly TRBD2 (5 bases). The germline CDR1 and CDR2 sequences are SGHNT and YENEEA. This CDR3 is built from 15 residues. The germline V and J ends were trimmed by 5 bases and 5 bases, with 19 bases remaining between them. CDR3 bases: TGTGCCAGCAGCCCACAGCACCTGCAGAGGGACGAGCAGTACTTC. Protein: CASSPQHLQRDEQYF.

This chain uses TRBV3-1 (or the pseudogene TRBV3-2) with TRBJ2-1; tentatively, D is TRBD2 (5 bases). CDR1 LGHDT and CDR2 YNNKEL come from the germline V gene (reference sequence). V was pared by 3 bases and J by 7 bases, with 7 bases between. The CDR3 contains 12 residues. The CDR3 protein is CASSHRGNEQFF. The CDR3 DNA reads as TGTGCCAGCAGCCATCGAGGGAATGAGCAGTTCTTC.

The chain carries TRBV7-9 and TRBJ1-2, with 7 bases matching TRBD1. The CDR3 contains 15 residues. Looked up from germline, CDR1 is SEHNR and CDR2 is FQNEAQ (reference sequence). The V gene end was trimmed by 3 bases and the J gene end by 0 bases; junction bases not matched to a gene: 4. The CDR3 nucleotides read TGTGCCAGCAGCTTTGGGGACAGTCCTAACTATGGCTACACCTTC. This translates into CASSFGDSPNYGYTF.

This sequence joins TRBV6-1 and TRBJ2-7; no reliable D call. The CDR3 has 13 amino acids. Looked up from germline, CDR1 is MNHNS and CDR2 is SASEGT. Trimming shortened V by 2 bases and J by 4 bases, and 9 bases separated the two germline ends. This chain's CDR3 is CASSETIKYEQYF. Here the CDR3 DNA reads TGTGCCAGCAGTGAAACTATAAAGTACGAGCAGTACTTC.

CDR3 sequence: CASSRETQYF. The CDR3, as DNA: TGTGCCAGCAGTCGAGAGACCCAGTACTTC. V and J are TRBV2 and TRBJ2-5, with D unclear. V shed 5 bases and J shed 4 bases, with 2 bases lying between them. In germline, CDR1 is SNHLY, CDR2 FYNNEI. CDR3 length: 10 residues. Full variable domain (outside the CDR3, taken from reference TRBV2 and TRBJ2-5): EPEVTQTPSHQVTQMGQEVILRCVPISNHLYFYWYRQILGQKVEFLVSFYNNEISEKSEIFDDQFSVERPDGSNFTLKIRSTKLEDSAMYFCASSRETQYFGPGTRLLVL.

The genes are TRBV19 and TRBJ1-1, with D perhaps TRBD1 (6 bases). The CDR3 has 14 residues. Germline CDR1 and CDR2: LNHDA and SQIVND (reference sequence). V was pared by 10 bases and J by 4 bases, with 19 bases between. As DNA, the CDR3 is TGTGCCACCCTCGGGGGCGATTTGGGCACTGAAGCTTTCTTT. This translates into CATLGGDLGTEAFF.

The rearrangement uses TRBV9 and TRBJ2-1; D gene ambiguous. The CDR3 extends over 10 amino acids. V dropped 7 bases and J dropped 7 bases, with 6 bases sitting between them. Germline CDR1 is SGDLS and CDR2 is YYNGEE. For the CDR3, the DNA is TGTGCCAGCGGAACGAATGAGCAGTTCTTC. This codes for CASGTNEQFF.

This chain joins TRBV4-2 and TRBJ2-2; no firm D call. V lost 4 bases and J lost 3, with 12 bases in between. The CDR3 length is 15 residues. Per the germline V gene, CDR1 is LGHNA and CDR2 is YNFKEQ. The CDR3 spells CASSLPDLDTGELFF. The CDR3 DNA reads TGTGCCAGCAGCCTCCCGGATCTGGACACCGGGGAGCTGTTTTTT.

This chain links TRBV5-4 with TRBJ2-5, with 10 positions matching TRBD2. Germline lookup yields CDR1 SGHNT and CDR2 YYREEE (reference sequence). The V segment lost 0 bases and the J segment 4 bases; nucleotides outside the gene matches: 3. The CDR3 is made up of 15 amino acids. CDR3 sequence reads: CASSLGSGGGETQYF. CDR3 coding DNA: TGTGCCAGCAGCTTGGGGAGCGGGGGGGGAGAGACCCAGTACTTC.

A single count supports this clone. The rearrangement joins TRBV5-1 to TRBJ1-1; 7 bases line up with TRBD1. This CDR3 region has 14 residues. After removal of 4 bases from V and 2 bases from J, the junction contained 5 bases not matched to a gene. The germline gives CDR1 SGHRS, CDR2 YFSETQ. CDR3 sequence (DNA): TGCGCCAGCAGCCTTAGACAGGGTAACACTGAAGCTTTCTTT. It translates to CASSLRQGNTEAFF.

This chain uses TRBV27 with TRBJ1-5, with D possibly matching TRBD1 (6 bases). Germline lookup yields CDR1 MNHEY and CDR2 SMNVEV (reference sequence). Trimming removed 2 bases from V and 5 bases from J, with 10 bases in between. The CDR3 is made up of 14 amino acids. CDR3 in DNA: TGTGCCAGCAGTTTAACAGGGTCGCATCAGCCCCAGCATTTT. It is translated as CASSLTGSHQPQHF.

V usage is TRBV6-5 and J usage is TRBJ1-6, with TRBD1 matching over 8 bases. V gave up 6 bases and J gave up 8 bases; unmatched junction bases: 0. The germline V gene encodes CDR1 MNHEY and CDR2 SVGAGI. The CDR3 extends over 12 amino acids. DNA of the CDR3: TGTGCCAGCAGGACAGGGGATTCACCCCTCCACTTT. Translation gives CASRTGDSPLHF.

In this sample, this clone turned up once. The V and J genes are TRBV29-1 and TRBJ1-1; no reliable D call. Trimming cost V 3 bases and J 0 bases, with 8 bases left between them. The length of the CDR3 is 13 residues. Germline values: CDR1 SQVTM, CDR2 ANQGSEA. The CDR3 sequence: CSVDGHLNTEAFF. CDR3 coding DNA: TGCAGCGTTGACGGGCACTTGAACACTGAAGCTTTCTTT.

This clone was seen a handful of times. The chain is built from TRBV14 and TRBJ2-2, with D uncertain. Trimming stripped 4 bases from V and 5 bases from J, with 11 bases between. Looked up from germline, CDR1 is SGHDN and CDR2 is FVKESK. The CDR3 is 14 residues long. CDR3 nucleotides: TGTGCCAGCAGCCCGCGCGAGAGGACCGGGGAGCTGTTTTTT. This gives the protein CASSPRERTGELFF.

This chain joins TRBV10-3 and TRBJ2-3, with a possible D match to TRBD2 (6 bases). Germline V lookup: CDR1 ENHRY, CDR2 SYGVKD. With 8 bases removed from V and 6 bases from J, the gap between germline ends came to 15 bases. The CDR3 has 13 amino acids. The CDR3 here is CAIQAREMDTQYF. DNA of the CDR3: TGTGCCATCCAAGCACGGGAGATGGATACGCAGTATTTT.

V and J are TRBV25-1 and TRBJ1-2; D uncertain. Trimming took off 5 bases at V and 4 bases at J, with 17 bases between the two ends. CDR1 and CDR2 from the germline V gene are MGHDK and SYGVNS. This CDR3 has 15 amino acids. The CDR3 spells CASSFQLTPFYGYTF. DNA for the CDR3: TGTGCCAGCAGTTTCCAACTCACGCCGTTCTATGGCTACACCTTC.

The chain employs TRBV7-9 and TRBJ2-1, with 8 bases fitting TRBD1. V lost 5 bases, J lost 10 bases, and 16 bases stayed unmatched. This CDR3 region has 16 residues. Germline assignment: CDR1 SEHNR and CDR2 FQNEAQ (reference sequence). DNA for the CDR3: TGTGCCAGCAGCCTCATTCGGCAGGGGGCGAAGGAGGAGCAGTTCTTC. Translated, it gives CASSLIRQGAKEEQFF. Full variable domain (outside the CDR3, taken from reference TRBV7-9 and TRBJ2-1): DTGVSQNPRHKITKRGQNVTFRCDPISEHNRLYWYRQTLGQGPEFLTYFQNEAQLEKSRLLSDRFSAERPKGSFSTLEIQRTEQGDSAMYLCASSLIRQGAKEEQFFGPGTRLTVL.

This rearrangement joins TRBV5-1 to TRBJ2-4; 9 bases align to TRBD1. J lost 7 bases, V lost 5 bases, and 10 bases had no gene match. Germline loops: CDR1 SGHRS, CDR2 YFSETQ. The CDR3 runs 15 residues. This chain's CDR3 is CASSPRDRDSNIQYF. The CDR3 nucleotides read TGCGCCAGCAGTCCCCGGGACAGGGATTCGAACATTCAGTACTTC.

The J gene is TRBJ2-7, the V gene TRBV6-2 or TRBV6-3; D possibly uses TRBD1 or TRBD2 (6 bases each). This CDR3 region has 15 residues. Germline assignment: CDR1 MNHEY and CDR2 SVGEGT. With 0 bases removed from V and 3 bases from J, the gap between germline ends came to 12 bases. The CDR3 here is CASSYSLRGGYEQYF. The DNA of the CDR3 is TGTGCCAGCAGTTACTCGCTCAGGGGAGGCTACGAGCAGTACTTC.

CDR3 sequence: CASSVAFWHGNEQFF. CDR3 in DNA: TGTGCCAGCAGCGTAGCTTTTTGGCACGGCAATGAGCAGTTCTTC. The V call is TRBV9, the J call TRBJ2-1; D is uncertain. The CDR3 is made up of 15 amino acids. V gave up 0 bases and J gave up 6 bases, with 13 bases separating them. Looked up from germline, CDR1 is SGDLS and CDR2 is YYNGEE. Together with reference TRBV9 and TRBJ2-1, the CDR3 gives the full variable domain: DSGVTQTPKHLITATGQRVTLRCSPRSGDLSVYWYQQSLDQGLQFLIQYYNGEERAKGNILERFSAQQFPDLHSELNLSSLELGDSALYFCASSVAFWHGNEQFFGPGTRLTVL.

This CDR3 is CASSGGYNQPQHF. As DNA, the CDR3 is TGTGCCAGCAGTGGGGGGTACAATCAGCCCCAGCATTTT. This chain links TRBV6-2 or TRBV6-3 with TRBJ1-5, with D perhaps matching TRBD1 (5 bases). V was pared by 5 bases and J by 3 bases, with 8 bases between. This CDR3 is built from 13 residues. Germline V gene sequence: CDR1 MNHEY, CDR2 SVGEGT.

The sample holds one count of this clone. The genes are TRBV5-1 and TRBJ2-5, with 15 bases matching TRBD2. CDR1 is SGHRS and CDR2 is YFSETQ in the germline V gene. The J segment lost 4 bases and the V segment lost 4 bases, leaving 11 bases of the junction unmatched. The CDR3 extends over 18 amino acids. The CDR3 loop is CASSPSSGGLAGGETQYF. The CDR3 nucleotides are TGCGCCAGCAGCCCAAGCTCTGGGGGACTAGCGGGAGGAGAGACCCAGTACTTC.

This chain links TRBV9 with TRBJ1-1; 9 nucleotides agree with TRBD1. Trimming at V came to 0 bases and at J to 4 bases, leaving 10 bases not matched to a gene. Germline V lookup: CDR1 SGDLS, CDR2 YYNGEE. The CDR3 is 17 residues long. The DNA for the CDR3 is TGTGCCAGCAGCGTAGGTTTCCCGGGACAGGGTTCCACTGAAGCTTTCTTT. Translated: CASSVGFPGQGSTEAFF.

The J gene is TRBJ2-3, the V gene TRBV4-2; 12 bases align to TRBD2. CDR3 length equals 17 residues. Germline assignment: CDR1 LGHNA and CDR2 YNFKEQ. V lost 0 bases to trimming and J lost 3 bases; unmatched junction nucleotides: 4. The DNA for the CDR3 is TGTGCCAGCAGCCAAGAGGCTAGCGGGGGGGCAACAGATACGCAGTATTTT. Residues: CASSQEASGGATDTQYF.

V is TRBV19 and J is TRBJ2-6; weak D call: TRBD1 (6 bases). The CDR3 covers 15 residues. Germline loops: CDR1 LNHDA, CDR2 SQIVND (reference sequence). Between the trimmed V and J ends, which lost 3 bases and 2 bases, there was a span of 8 bases. The CDR3 DNA follows: TGTGCCAGTAGTATTAGGACAGCTGGGGCCAACGTCCTGACTTTC. It yields the protein CASSIRTAGANVLTF.

The chain employs TRBV6-2 or TRBV6-3 and TRBJ2-5; D may be TRBD1 (6 bases). Germline CDR1 reads MNHEY; CDR2 reads SVGEGT. Between the trimmed V and J ends, which lost 6 bases and 5 bases, there was a span of 16 bases. This CDR3 is 14 amino acids long. CDR3 protein: CASSTAGTPETQYF. The CDR3 nucleotides read TGTGCCAGCAGCACCGCCGGGACACCGGAGACCCAGTACTTC.

This chain links TRBV27 with TRBJ1-5, with D perhaps matching TRBD1 (6 bases). The V gene lost 6 bases and the J gene lost 0 bases, with 9 bases spanning the gap. CDR3 length: 14 amino acids. CDR1 is MNHEY and CDR2 is SMNVEV in the germline V gene (reference sequence). This CDR3 reads CASRTGSSNQPQHF. The CDR3 DNA reads TGTGCCAGCAGAACAGGGTCTAGCAATCAGCCCCAGCATTTT.